Listed here are 18 T cell receptor beta chains from one sample, sequenced in a study of OX40 agonist ivuxolimab in advanced cancers. Measured with immunoSEQ multiplex PCR; TCRdb has only the in-frame clones, and not every one. The profile shows around 66,000 clones, just over 90% of them singletons. Sequences were derived from CD4+ or CD8+ T cells sorted from blood, sampled in a trial of the OX40 agonist ivuxolimab. These receptors originate from an adult with an advanced solid tumor such as melanoma, head and neck, liver or kidney cancer.

This rearrangement joins TRBV10-2 to TRBJ2-2; D ambiguous. From germline, CDR1 is WSHSY and CDR2 SAAADI. The CDR3 extends over 12 amino acids. Between the trimmed V and J ends, which lost 6 bases and 4 bases, there was a span of 6 bases. CDR3 sequence reads: CASRIGTGELFF. CDR3 coding DNA: TGCGCCAGCAGAATTGGCACCGGGGAGCTGTTTTTT.

The V gene is TRBV10-2, the J gene TRBJ2-7, with 7 bases that match TRBD1. The trim removed 4 bases at V and 1 base at J, leaving 1 base unmatched. The CDR3 runs to 13 residues. The germline V gene encodes CDR1 WSHSY and CDR2 SAAADI. CDR3 coding DNA: TGCGCCAGCAGTGGGGGACAGTCCTACGAGCAGTACTTC. It yields the protein CASSGGQSYEQYF.

The table lists this clone with a count of one. The chain recombines TRBV25-1 with TRBJ1-2; 8 bases are shared with TRBD1. The CDR3 runs 14 residues. Trimming removed 1 base from V and 8 bases from J; junction bases left unmatched: 6. Looked up from germline, CDR1 is MGHDK and CDR2 is SYGVNS. CDR3 DNA sequence: TGTGCCAGCAGTGAATCTGGACAGGGTGGCGGCTACACCTTC. This encodes CASSESGQGGGYTF.

The gene calls are TRBV4-1 and TRBJ1-5, with a possible D match to TRBD1 (6 bases). The CDR3 loop spans 16 amino acids. The V end lost 4 bases, the J end lost 1 base, and 14 bases lay between the germline ends. CDR1 is MGHRA and CDR2 is YSYEKL in the germline V gene. The CDR3 nucleotides are TGCGCCAGCAGCCTCATGGGGGGGGCCAGCAATCAGCCCCAGCATTTT. Encoded protein: CASSLMGGASNQPQHF.

This clone was counted once. This chain uses TRBV11-2 with TRBJ2-3, with a possible D match to TRBD2 (5 bases). Germline V gene lookup returns CDR1 SGHAT and CDR2 FQNNGV. Trimming removed 5 bases from V and 1 base from J, with 13 bases in between. The CDR3 loop spans 15 amino acids. CDR3 DNA sequence: TGTGCCAGCAGCCCGAGGGTGTGGGGCACAGATACGCAGTATTTT. Amino acids: CASSPRVWGTDTQYF.

The V and J genes are TRBV7-9 and TRBJ1-1; TRBD1 might be the D (6 bases). This CDR3 contains 16 residues. Between the trimmed V and J ends, which lost 5 bases and 0 bases, there was a span of 16 bases. Germline loops: CDR1 SEHNR, CDR2 FQNEAQ (reference sequence). For the CDR3, the DNA is TGTGCCAGCAGCCCCGCCGGGGGGCCGATGAACACTGAAGCTTTCTTT. Translating it yields CASSPAGGPMNTEAFF.

The rearrangement joins TRBV9 to TRBJ2-5; no clear D. Germline CDR1 reads SGDLS; CDR2 reads YYNGEE. V was pared by 0 bases and J by 1 base, with 10 bases between. CDR3 length equals 15 residues. CDR3 nucleotide sequence: TGTGCCAGCAGCGTAGGGCTGGCAATCCAAGAGACCCAGTACTTC. As protein: CASSVGLAIQETQYF. Full variable domain (outside the CDR3, taken from reference TRBV9 and TRBJ2-5): DSGVTQTPKHLITATGQRVTLRCSPRSGDLSVYWYQQSLDQGLQFLIQYYNGEERAKGNILERFSAQQFPDLHSELNLSSLELGDSALYFCASSVGLAIQETQYFGPGTRLLVL.

This clone was seen more than once but under ten times. The V and J genes are TRBV13 and TRBJ1-2; TRBD1 agrees at 7 bases. The V and J ends lost 4 bases and 8 bases, in that order; junction bases with no gene match: 7. From germline, CDR1 is PRHDT and CDR2 FYEKMQ (reference sequence). The length of the CDR3 is 13 residues. The CDR3 DNA follows: TGTGCCAGCAGCTCAGGGGGAGTAGGAGGCTACACCTTC. Encoded protein: CASSSGGVGGYTF.

The CDR3 sequence is CASSWTPYEQYF. For the CDR3, the DNA is TGTGCCAGCAGTTGGACGCCCTACGAGCAGTACTTC. V is TRBV27 and J is TRBJ2-7; no clear D. This CDR3 region has 12 residues. The germline V gene encodes CDR1 MNHEY and CDR2 SMNVEV (reference sequence). The germline V and J ends were trimmed by 4 bases and 2 bases, with 6 bases remaining between them.

V is TRBV5-1 and J is TRBJ2-5, with TRBD2 identical over 8 bases. CDR1 is SGHRS, CDR2 YFSETQ, per germline. The CDR3 contains 16 residues. The ends lost 4 bases at V and 4 bases at J; junction bases unmatched: 12. The CDR3 is CASSKIGAGGGETQYF. Written as DNA, the CDR3 is TGCGCCAGCAGCAAGATTGGTGCGGGGGGTGGAGAGACCCAGTACTTC.

V gene TRBV19 combines with J gene TRBJ2-2; D is ambiguous. The CDR3 is made up of 15 amino acids. Trimming stripped 1 base from V and 6 bases from J, with 12 bases between. Germline values: CDR1 LNHDA, CDR2 SQIVND (reference sequence). The CDR3 nucleotides read TGTGCCAGTAGTATAGTGTTGGTCAGTTCCGGGGAGCTGTTTTTT. This sequence encodes CASSIVLVSSGELFF.

The rearrangement uses TRBV28 and TRBJ1-6; 7 nucleotides align to TRBD1. Per the germline V gene, CDR1 is MDHEN and CDR2 is SYDVKM. The CDR3 is made up of 20 amino acids. V shed 6 bases and J 0 bases; nucleotides not matched to a gene: 17. Written as DNA, the CDR3 is TGTGCCAGCAGCCTTACCGCGACAGGGCCAGATAGCTCCTATAATTCACCCCTCCACTTT. This translates into CASSLTATGPDSSYNSPLHF.

The chain combines TRBV7-8 with TRBJ1-2; no reliable D call. CDR3 length equals 16 residues. Trimming cost V 0 bases and J 2 bases, with 13 bases left between them. Germline V gene sequence: CDR1 SGHVS, CDR2 FQNEAQ. In DNA, the CDR3 is TGTGCCAGCAGCTTAGCCCAACAGCTTGTCAACTATGGCTACACCTTC. It specifies CASSLAQQLVNYGYTF.

The chain is built from TRBV6-1 and TRBJ1-1; D not certain. This CDR3 has 14 residues. Germline V gene sequence: CDR1 MNHNS, CDR2 SASEGT. Trimming stripped 6 bases from V and 1 base from J, with 12 bases between. CDR3 in amino acids: CASSAGGPNTEAFF. The DNA of the CDR3 is TGTGCCAGCAGCGCCGGAGGCCCGAACACTGAAGCTTTCTTT.

The chain is built from TRBV7-3 and TRBJ1-1; no clear D gene. CDR1 and CDR2 from the germline V gene are SGHTA and FQGTGA. Trimming took off 4 bases at V and 2 bases at J, with 8 bases between the two ends. The CDR3 length is 13 residues. The CDR3 DNA reads TGTGCCAGCAGCTCCGGTCTCAACACTGAAGCTTTCTTT. Its translation: CASSSGLNTEAFF.

This chain links TRBV28 with TRBJ1-3; D not resolved. Germline CDR1 and CDR2: MDHEN and SYDVKM. There are 13 residues in the CDR3. V lost 5 bases to trimming and J lost 4 bases, with 9 bases between them. CDR3 protein: CASSPRTGNTIYF. The CDR3 nucleotides are TGTGCCAGCAGTCCCAGGACGGGAAACACCATATATTTT.

V is TRBV9 and J is TRBJ2-7; TRBD1 matches at 9 bases. Per the germline V gene, CDR1 is SGDLS and CDR2 is YYNGEE. The junction had 8 bases not matched to a gene; V was cut back by 2 bases and J by 5 bases. The CDR3 has 15 amino acids. The chain's CDR3 is CASSVLGTGIDEQYF. DNA for the CDR3: TGTGCCAGCAGCGTCTTGGGGACAGGGATCGACGAGCAGTACTTC. The complete variable domain, with remaining parts taken from reference TRBV9 and TRBJ2-7, reads DSGVTQTPKHLITATGQRVTLRCSPRSGDLSVYWYQQSLDQGLQFLIQYYNGEERAKGNILERFSAQQFPDLHSELNLSSLELGDSALYFCASSVLGTGIDEQYFGPGTRLTVT.

This chain connects TRBV6-5 to TRBJ2-2, with D maybe TRBD1 (6 bases). Per germline, CDR1 MNHEY and CDR2 SVGAGI. The CDR3 covers 16 residues. Between the trimmed V and J ends, which lost 0 bases and 3 bases, there was a span of 11 bases. The DNA of the CDR3 is TGTGCCAGCAGTTACTCCCCGACAGGTGACACCGGGGAGCTGTTTTTT. This sequence encodes CASSYSPTGDTGELFF.